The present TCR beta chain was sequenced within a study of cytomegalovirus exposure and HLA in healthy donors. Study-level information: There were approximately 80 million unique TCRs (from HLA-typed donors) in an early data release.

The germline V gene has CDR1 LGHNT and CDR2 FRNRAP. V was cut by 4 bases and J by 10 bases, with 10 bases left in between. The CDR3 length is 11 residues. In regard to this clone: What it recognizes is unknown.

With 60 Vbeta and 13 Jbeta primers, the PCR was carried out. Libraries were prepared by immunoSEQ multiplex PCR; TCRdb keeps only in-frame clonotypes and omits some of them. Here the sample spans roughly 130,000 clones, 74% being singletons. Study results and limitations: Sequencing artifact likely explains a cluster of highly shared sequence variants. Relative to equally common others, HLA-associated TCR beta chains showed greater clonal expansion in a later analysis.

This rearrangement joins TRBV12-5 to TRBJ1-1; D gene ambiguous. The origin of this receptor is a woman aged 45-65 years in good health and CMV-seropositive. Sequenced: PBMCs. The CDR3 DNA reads TGTGCTAGTGGTTCGAGTGGGAGAGCTTTCTTT. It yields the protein CASGSSGRAFF.